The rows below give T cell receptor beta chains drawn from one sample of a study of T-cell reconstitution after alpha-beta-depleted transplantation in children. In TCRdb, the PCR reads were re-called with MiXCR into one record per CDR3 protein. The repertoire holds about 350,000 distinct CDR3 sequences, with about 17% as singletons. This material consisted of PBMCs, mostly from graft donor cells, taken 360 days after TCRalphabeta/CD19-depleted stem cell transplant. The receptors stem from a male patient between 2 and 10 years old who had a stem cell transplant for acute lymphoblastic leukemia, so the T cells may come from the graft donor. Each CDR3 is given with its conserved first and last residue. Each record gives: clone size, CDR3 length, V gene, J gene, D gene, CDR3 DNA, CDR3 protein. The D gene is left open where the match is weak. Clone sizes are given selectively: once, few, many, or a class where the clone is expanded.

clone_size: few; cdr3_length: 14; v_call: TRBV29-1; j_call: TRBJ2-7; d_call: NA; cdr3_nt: TGCAGCGTTGTGGGGGGGGCGTTTTTCTTCGAGCAGTACTTC; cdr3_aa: CSVVGGAFFFEQYF
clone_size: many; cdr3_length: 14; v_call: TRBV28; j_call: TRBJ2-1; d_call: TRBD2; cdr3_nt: TGTGCCAGCAGCGGACTAGCGGGAGTTAATGAGCAGTTCTTC; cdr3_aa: CASSGLAGVNEQFF
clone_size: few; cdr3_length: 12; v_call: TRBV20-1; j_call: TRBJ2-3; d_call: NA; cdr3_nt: TGCAGTGCTAGAGGCCACACAGATACGCAGTATTTT; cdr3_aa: CSARGHTDTQYF
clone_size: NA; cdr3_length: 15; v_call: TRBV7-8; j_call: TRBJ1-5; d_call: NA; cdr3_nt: TGTGCCAGCAGCTCCTCAAGACTTAACGGCCAGCCCCAGCATTTT; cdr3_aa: CASSSSRLNGQPQHF
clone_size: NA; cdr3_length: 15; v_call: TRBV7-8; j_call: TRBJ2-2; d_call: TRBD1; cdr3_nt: TGTGCCAGCAGCCGAAGGACAGGGACGGCCGGGGAGCTGTTTTTT; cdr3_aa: CASSRRTGTAGELFF
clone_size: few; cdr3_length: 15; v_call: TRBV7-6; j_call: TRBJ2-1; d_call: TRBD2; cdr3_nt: TGTGCCAGCAGCTTAGCGCCTAGCGGTTACAATGAGCAGTTCTTC; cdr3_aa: CASSLAPSGYNEQFF
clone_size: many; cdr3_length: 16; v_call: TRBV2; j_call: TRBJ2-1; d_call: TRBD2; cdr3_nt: TGTGCCAGCAGTGAAGTGTCTAGCGGGACTCTGAATGAGCAGTTCTTC; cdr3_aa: CASSEVSSGTLNEQFF
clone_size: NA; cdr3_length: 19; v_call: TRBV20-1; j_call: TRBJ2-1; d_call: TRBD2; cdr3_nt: TGCAGTGCTAGAGGTTTTCTAGCGGGAAAGGGGGGTCGGAACAATGAGCAGTTCTTC; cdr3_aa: CSARGFLAGKGGRNNEQFF
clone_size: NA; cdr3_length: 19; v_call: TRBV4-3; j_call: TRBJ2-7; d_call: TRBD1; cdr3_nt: TGCGCCAGCAGCCAAGCGTGGGGTTCCGACAGGGGGCGAACCTACGAGCAGTACTTC; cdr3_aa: CASSQAWGSDRGRTYEQYF
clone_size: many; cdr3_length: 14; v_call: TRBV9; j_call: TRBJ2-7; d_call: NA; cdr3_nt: TGTGCCAGCAGCGTAGGGTACGGCTCCTACGAGCAGTACTTC; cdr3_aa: CASSVGYGSYEQYF
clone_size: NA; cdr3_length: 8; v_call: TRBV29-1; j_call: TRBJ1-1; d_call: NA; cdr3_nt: TGCAGCGTTGACTCAGCTTTCTTT; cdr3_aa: CSVDSAFF
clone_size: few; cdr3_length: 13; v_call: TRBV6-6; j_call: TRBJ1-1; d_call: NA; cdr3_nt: TGTGCCAGCAGCTCCCGGTGGAACACTGAAGCTTTCTTT; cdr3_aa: CASSSRWNTEAFF
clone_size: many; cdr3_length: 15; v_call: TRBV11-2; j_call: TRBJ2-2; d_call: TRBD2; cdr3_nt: TGTGCCAGCAGGGTAGCGGGAGGGGTCACCGGGGAGCTGTTTTTT; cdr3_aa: CASRVAGGVTGELFF
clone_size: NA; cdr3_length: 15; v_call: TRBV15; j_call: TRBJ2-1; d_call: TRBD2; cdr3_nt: TGTGCCACCAGCAGAGATTCCCACGGACGGGGGGAGGAGTTCTTC; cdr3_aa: CATSRDSHGRGEEFF
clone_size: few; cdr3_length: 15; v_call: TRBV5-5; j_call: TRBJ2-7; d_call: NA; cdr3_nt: TGTGCCAGCAGCTTGGCGGCAGGATCTATCTACGAGCAGTACTTC; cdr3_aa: CASSLAAGSIYEQYF
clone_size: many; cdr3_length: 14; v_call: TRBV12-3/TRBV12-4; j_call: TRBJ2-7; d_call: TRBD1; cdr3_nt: TGTGCCAGCAGTTTAGGACAGGGGATCTACGAGCAGTACTTC; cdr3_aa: CASSLGQGIYEQYF
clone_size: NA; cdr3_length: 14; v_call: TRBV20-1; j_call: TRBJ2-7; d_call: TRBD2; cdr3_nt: TGCAGTGCCCGCCGGGGGGGGGCCGTCTACGAGCAGTACTTC; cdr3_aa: CSARRGGAVYEQYF
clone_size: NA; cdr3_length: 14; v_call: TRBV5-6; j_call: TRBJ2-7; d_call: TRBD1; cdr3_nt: TGTGCCAGCCGACCGACAGGGGCCCCCTACGAGCAGTACTTC; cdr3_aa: CASRPTGAPYEQYF
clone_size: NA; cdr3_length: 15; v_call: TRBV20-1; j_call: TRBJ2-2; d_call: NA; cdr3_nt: TGCAGTGCCTCTAAGGCAGGTACCTTCACCGGGGAGCTGTTTTTT; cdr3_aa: CSASKAGTFTGELFF
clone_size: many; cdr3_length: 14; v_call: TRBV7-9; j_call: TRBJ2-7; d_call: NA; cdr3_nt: TGTGCCAGCAGCTTAGCGGGAGTAACGTACGAGCAGTACTTC; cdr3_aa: CASSLAGVTYEQYF
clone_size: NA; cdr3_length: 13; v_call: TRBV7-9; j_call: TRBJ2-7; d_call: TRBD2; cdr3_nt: TGTGCCAGCCGGACTAGCGGAGCCTACGAGCAGTACTTC; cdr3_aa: CASRTSGAYEQYF
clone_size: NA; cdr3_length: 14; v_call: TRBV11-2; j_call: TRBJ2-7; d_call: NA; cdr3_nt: TGTGCCAGCAGCCCCTTCAACAGCAAGGTGGAGCAGTACTTC; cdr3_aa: CASSPFNSKVEQYF
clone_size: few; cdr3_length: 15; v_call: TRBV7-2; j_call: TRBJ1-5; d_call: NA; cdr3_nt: TGTGCCAGCAGCCTCCAGGTCTATAGCAATCAGCCCCAGCATTTT; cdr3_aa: CASSLQVYSNQPQHF
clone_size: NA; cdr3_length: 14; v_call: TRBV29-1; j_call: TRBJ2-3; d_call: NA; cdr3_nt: TGCAGCGCCAAAGGGTGGTTACGCACAGATACGCAGTATTTT; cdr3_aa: CSAKGWLRTDTQYF
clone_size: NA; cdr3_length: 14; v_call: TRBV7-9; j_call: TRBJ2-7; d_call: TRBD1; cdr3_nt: TGTGCCAGCAGCTGGACAGGGAGTCTCTACGAGCAGTACTTC; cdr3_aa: CASSWTGSLYEQYF
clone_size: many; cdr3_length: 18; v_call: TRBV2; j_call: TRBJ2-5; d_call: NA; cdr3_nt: TGTGCCAGCAGTCCGCCCGGAGGGACTCGGTTCCCTCTAGAGACCCAGTACTTC; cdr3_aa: CASSPPGGTRFPLETQYF
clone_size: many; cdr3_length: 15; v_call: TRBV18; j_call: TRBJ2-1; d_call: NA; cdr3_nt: TGTGCCAGCTCATCGGCGGGTATGAGGAACAATGAGCAGTTCTTC; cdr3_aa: CASSSAGMRNNEQFF
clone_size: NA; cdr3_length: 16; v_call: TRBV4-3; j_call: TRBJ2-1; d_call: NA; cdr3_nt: TGCGCCAGCAGCCAAGACGAGGGACTCCGCTACAATGAGCAGTTCTTC; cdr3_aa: CASSQDEGLRYNEQFF
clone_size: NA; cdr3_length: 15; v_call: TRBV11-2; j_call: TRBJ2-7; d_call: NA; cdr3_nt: TGTGCCAGCAGCTCGTCCGGGACCCCACCCTACGAGCAGTACTTC; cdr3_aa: CASSSSGTPPYEQYF
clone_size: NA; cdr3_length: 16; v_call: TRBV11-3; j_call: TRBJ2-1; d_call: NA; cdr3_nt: TGTGCCAGCAGCTCCCCGGGCGCGGCAACAACAAATGAGCAGTTCTTC; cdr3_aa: CASSSPGAATTNEQFF
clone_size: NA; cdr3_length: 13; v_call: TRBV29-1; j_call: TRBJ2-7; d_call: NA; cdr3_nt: TGCAGCGTTGCCGATTTGAGAACATACGAGCAGTACTTC; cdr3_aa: CSVADLRTYEQYF
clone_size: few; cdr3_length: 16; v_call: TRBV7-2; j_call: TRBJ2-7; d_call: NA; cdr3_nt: TGTGCCAGCAGCCCCCGGGTGTTGGTGAGTGCCTACGAGCAGTACTTC; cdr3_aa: CASSPRVLVSAYEQYF
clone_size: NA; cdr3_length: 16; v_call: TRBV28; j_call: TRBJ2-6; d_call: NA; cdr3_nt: TGTGCCAGCAGTTTCGGGGAGATCTCTGGGGCCAACGTCCTGACTTTC; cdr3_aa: CASSFGEISGANVLTF
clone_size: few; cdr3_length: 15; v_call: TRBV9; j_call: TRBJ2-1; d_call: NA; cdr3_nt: TGTGCCAGCAGCGTAGGAGGGATCACCTACAATGAGCAGTTCTTC; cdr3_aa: CASSVGGITYNEQFF
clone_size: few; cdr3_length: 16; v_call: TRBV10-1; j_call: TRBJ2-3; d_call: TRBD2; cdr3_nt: TGCGCCAGCAGTGAGGCGGGACTACCCGGCACAGATACGCAGTATTTT; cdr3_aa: CASSEAGLPGTDTQYF
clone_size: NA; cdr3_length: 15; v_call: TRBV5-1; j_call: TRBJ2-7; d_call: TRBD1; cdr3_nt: TGCGCCAGCAGCCCCCCCACCGGGACAGGGGGTGAGCAGTACTTC; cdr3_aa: CASSPPTGTGGEQYF
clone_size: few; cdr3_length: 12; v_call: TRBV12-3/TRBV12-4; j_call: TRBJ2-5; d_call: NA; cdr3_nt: TGTGCCAGCAGTTTAACGAGGGGAGCCCAGTACTTC; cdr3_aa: CASSLTRGAQYF
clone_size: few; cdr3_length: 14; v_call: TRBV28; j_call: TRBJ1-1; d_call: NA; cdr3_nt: TGTGCCAGCAGTTTAGGGGGGCGAAGGACTGAAGCTTTCTTT; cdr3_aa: CASSLGGRRTEAFF
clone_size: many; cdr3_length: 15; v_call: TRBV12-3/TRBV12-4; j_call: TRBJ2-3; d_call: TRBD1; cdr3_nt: TGTGCCAGCAGTTTGGACAGGGCGAGCACAGATACGCAGTATTTT; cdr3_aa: CASSLDRASTDTQYF
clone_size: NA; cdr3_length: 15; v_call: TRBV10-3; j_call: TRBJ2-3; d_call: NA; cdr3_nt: TGTGCCATCGGAATACGAGGGGGGCGCACAGATACGCAGTATTTT; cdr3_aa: CAIGIRGGRTDTQYF
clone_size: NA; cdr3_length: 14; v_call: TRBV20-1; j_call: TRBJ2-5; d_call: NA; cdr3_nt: TGCAGTGCTTCGGCCCGAAGGGACCAAGAGACCCAGTACTTC; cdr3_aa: CSASARRDQETQYF
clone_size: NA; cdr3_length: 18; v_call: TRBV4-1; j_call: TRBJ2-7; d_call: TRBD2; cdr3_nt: TGCGCCAGCAGCCAGCCCTTAGCGGGAGGTTCGAGCTCCTACGAGCAGTACTTC; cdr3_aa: CASSQPLAGGSSSYEQYF
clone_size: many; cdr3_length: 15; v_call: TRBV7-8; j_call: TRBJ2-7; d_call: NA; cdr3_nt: TGTGCCAGCAGCCCAGGGGGGACTGGAGGTTACGAGCAGTACTTC; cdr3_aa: CASSPGGTGGYEQYF
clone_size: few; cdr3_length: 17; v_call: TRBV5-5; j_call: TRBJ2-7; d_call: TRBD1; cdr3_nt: TGTGCCAGCAGCGTGGAAACACCCGGACAGGGGGCCTACGAGCAGTACTTC; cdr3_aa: CASSVETPGQGAYEQYF
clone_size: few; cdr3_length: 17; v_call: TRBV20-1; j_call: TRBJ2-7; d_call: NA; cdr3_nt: TGCAGTGCTAGATCCCTATACGGGACTCCAAGCTCCTACGAGCAGTACTTC; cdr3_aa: CSARSLYGTPSSYEQYF
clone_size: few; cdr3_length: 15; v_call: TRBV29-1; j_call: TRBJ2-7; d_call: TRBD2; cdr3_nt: TGCAGCGTTCGAATCTGGCGGGAGGACGGGTACGAGCAGTACTTC; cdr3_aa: CSVRIWREDGYEQYF
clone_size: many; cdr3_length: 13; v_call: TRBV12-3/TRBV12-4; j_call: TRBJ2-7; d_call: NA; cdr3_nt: TGTGCCAGCAGTTTGGGTAGGAGCTACGAGCAGTACTTC; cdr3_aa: CASSLGRSYEQYF